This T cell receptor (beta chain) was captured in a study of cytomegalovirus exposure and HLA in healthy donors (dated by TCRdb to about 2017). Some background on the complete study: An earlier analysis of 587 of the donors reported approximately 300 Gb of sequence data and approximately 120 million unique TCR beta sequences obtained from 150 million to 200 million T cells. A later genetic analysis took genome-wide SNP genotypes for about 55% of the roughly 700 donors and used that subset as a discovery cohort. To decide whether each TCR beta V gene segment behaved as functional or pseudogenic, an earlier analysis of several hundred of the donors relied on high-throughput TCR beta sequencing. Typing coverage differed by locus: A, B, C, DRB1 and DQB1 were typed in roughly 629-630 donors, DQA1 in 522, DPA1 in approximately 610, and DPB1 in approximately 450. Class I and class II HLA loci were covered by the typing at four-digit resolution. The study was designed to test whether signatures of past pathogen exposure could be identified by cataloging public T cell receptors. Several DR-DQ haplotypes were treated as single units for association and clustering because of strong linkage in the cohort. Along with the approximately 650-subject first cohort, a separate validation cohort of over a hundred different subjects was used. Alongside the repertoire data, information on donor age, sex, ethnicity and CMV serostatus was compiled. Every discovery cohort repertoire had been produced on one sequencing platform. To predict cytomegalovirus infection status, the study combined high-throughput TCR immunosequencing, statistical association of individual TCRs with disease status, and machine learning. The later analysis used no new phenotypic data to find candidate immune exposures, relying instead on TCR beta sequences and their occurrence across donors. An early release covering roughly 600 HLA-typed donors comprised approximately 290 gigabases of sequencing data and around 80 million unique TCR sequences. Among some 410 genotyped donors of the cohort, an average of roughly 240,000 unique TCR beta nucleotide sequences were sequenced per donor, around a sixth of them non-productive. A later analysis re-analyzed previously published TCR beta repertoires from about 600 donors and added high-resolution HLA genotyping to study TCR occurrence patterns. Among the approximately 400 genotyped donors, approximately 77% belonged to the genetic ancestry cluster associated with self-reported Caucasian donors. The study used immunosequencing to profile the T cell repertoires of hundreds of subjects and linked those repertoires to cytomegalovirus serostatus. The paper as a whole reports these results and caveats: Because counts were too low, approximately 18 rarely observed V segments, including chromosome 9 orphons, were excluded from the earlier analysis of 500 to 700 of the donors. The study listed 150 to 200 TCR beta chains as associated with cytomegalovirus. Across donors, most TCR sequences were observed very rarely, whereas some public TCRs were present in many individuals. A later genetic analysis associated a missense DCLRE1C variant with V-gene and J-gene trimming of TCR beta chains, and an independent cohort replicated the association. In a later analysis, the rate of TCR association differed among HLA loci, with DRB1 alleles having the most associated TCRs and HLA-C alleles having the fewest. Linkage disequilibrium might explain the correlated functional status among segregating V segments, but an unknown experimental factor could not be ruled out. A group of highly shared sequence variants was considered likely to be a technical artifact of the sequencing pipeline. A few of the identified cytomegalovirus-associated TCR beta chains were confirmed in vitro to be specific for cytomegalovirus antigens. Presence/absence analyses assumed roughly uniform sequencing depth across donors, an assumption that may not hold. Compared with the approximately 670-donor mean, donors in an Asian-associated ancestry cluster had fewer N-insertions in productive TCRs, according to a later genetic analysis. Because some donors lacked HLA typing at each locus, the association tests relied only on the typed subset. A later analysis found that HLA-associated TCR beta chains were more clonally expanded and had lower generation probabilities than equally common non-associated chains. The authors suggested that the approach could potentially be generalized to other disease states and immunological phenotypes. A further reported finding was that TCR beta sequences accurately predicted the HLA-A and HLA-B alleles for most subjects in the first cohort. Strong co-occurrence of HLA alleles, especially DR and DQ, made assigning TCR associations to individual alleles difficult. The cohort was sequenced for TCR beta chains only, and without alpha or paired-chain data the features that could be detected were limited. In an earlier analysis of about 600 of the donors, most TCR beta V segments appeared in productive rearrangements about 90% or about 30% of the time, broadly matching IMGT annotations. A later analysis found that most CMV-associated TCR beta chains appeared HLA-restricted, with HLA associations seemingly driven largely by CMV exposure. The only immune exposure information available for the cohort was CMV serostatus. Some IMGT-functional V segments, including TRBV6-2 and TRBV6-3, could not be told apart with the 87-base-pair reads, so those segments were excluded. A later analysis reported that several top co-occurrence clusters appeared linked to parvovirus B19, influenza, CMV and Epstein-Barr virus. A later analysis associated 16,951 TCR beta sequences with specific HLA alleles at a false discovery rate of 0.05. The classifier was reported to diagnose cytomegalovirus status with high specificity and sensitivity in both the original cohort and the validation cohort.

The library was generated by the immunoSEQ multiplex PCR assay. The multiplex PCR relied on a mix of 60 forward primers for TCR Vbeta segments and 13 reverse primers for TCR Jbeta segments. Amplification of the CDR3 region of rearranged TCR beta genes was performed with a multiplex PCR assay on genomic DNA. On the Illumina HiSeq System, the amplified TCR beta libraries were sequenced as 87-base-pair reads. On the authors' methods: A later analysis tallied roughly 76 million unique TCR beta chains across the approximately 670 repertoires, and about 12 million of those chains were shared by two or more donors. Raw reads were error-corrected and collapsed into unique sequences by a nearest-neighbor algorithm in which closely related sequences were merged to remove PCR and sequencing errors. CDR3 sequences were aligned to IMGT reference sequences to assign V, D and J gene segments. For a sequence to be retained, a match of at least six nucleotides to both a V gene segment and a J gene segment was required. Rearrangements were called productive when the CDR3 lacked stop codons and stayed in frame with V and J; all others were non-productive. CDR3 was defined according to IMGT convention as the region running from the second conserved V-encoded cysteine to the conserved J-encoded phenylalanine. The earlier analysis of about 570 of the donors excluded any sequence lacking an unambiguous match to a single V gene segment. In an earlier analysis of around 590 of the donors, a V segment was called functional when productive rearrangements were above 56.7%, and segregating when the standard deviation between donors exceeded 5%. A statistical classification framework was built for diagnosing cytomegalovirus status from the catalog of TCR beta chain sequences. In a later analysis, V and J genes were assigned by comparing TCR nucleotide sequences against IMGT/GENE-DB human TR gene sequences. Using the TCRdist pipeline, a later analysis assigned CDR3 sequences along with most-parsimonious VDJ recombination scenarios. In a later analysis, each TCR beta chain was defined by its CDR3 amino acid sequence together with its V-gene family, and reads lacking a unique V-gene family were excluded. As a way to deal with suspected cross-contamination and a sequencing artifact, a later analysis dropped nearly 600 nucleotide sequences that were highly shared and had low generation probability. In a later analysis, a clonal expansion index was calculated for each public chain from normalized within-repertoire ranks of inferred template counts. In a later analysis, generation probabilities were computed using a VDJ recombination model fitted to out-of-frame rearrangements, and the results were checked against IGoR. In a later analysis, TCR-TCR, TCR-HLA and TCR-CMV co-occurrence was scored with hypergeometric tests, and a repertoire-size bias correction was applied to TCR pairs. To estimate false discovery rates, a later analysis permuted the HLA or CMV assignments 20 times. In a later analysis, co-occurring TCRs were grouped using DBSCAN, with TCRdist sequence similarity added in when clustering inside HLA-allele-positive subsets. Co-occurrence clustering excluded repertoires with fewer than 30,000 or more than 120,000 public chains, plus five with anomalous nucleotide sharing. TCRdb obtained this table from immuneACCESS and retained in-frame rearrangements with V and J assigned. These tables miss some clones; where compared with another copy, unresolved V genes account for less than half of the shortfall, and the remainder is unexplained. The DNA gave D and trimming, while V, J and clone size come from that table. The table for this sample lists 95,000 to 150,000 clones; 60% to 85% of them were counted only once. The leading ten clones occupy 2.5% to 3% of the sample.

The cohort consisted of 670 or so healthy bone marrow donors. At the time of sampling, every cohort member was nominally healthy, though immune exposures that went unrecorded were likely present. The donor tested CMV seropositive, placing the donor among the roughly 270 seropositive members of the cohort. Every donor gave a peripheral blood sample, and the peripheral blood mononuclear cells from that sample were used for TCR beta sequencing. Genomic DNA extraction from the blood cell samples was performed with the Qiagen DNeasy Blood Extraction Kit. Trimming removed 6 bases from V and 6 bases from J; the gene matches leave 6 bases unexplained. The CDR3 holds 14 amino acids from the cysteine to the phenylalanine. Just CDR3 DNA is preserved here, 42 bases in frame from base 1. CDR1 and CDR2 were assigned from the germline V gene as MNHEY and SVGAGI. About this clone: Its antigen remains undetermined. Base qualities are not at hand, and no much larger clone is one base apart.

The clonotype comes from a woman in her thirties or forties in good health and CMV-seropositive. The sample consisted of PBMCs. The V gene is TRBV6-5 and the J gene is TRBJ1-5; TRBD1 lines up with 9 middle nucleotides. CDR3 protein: CASRLRTGAQPQHF. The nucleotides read TGTGCCAGCAGGCTACGGACAGGGGCTCAGCCCCAGCATTTT.